These 13 T cell receptor beta chains were sequenced from one sample in a study of TIL therapy for anti-PD-1-resistant metastatic lung cancer. Indicated time point: pre-treatment sample, taken before nivolumab and TIL therapy. Sequencing used immunoSEQ v3. The table came from immunoSEQ multiplex PCR; TCRdb's copy has only in-frame clones and leaves some out. The sample carries about 59,000 clones, 81% recorded once. The material sequenced was blood, taken at baseline. These receptors were taken from a person aged 25 to 79 with non-small cell lung cancer.

The CDR3 protein is CASSLLGNVGQIEGNTIYF. The CDR3 bases are TGTGCCAGCAGCTTACTTGGGAATGTAGGTCAGATTGAGGGAAACACCATATATTTT. This chain links TRBV7-2 with TRBJ1-3; no clear D gene. Trimming pared 2 bases from V and 4 bases from J, leaving 24 bases between. Germline-derived CDR1 and CDR2 are SGHTA and FQGNSA. This CDR3 region has 19 residues.

V is TRBV7-9 and J is TRBJ1-2; 9 bases align to TRBD1. Germline V CDR1 and CDR2: SEHNR, FQNEAQ (reference sequence). There are 15 residues in the CDR3. Losses at the gene ends were 5 bases for V and 2 bases for J; bases not matched to a gene: 6. This CDR3 is CASSTRTGENYGYTF. The CDR3 nucleotides read TGTGCCAGCAGCACCAGGACAGGGGAAAACTATGGCTACACCTTC.

The chain combines TRBV12-3 or TRBV12-4 with TRBJ1-3; the D gene is possibly TRBD1 (5 bases). V was shortened by 5 bases and J by 8 bases, with 7 bases between the two germline ends. The CDR3 length is 11 residues. CDR3 nucleotide sequence: TGTGCCAGCAGTGGGGGGGACACCATATATTTT. This sequence encodes CASSGGDTIYF.

The V gene is TRBV7-2, the J gene TRBJ1-4; TRBD1 might be the D (5 bases). The CDR3 loop spans 15 amino acids. From germline, CDR1 is SGHTA and CDR2 FQGNSA. V shed 8 bases and J shed 8 bases, with 21 bases lying between them. The CDR3 loop reads CASSPSRGYGEKLFF. The DNA for the CDR3 is TGTGCCAGCTCCCCGAGCCGGGGGTACGGGGAAAAACTGTTTTTT.

V gene TRBV12-3 or TRBV12-4 combines with J gene TRBJ2-3, with unresolved D. V lost 3 bases to trimming and J lost 5 bases, with 6 bases between them. The CDR3 extends over 12 amino acids. CDR3 in amino acids: CASSFYGDTQYF. CDR3 DNA: TGTGCCAGCAGTTTCTATGGAGATACGCAGTATTTT.

The chain uses TRBV5-4 and TRBJ2-1; 10 bases map to TRBD2. V lost 5 bases and J lost 2; bases outside the gene matches: 7. Per germline, CDR1 SGHNT and CDR2 YYREEE (reference sequence). This CDR3 spans 16 amino acids. Here the CDR3 reads CASSLAGASTYNEQFF. CDR3 in DNA: TGTGCCAGCAGTCTAGCGGGAGCTTCTACCTACAATGAGCAGTTCTTC.

This clone came up once. The V and J genes are TRBV4-3 and TRBJ2-3; D gene ambiguous. In germline, CDR1 is LGHNA, CDR2 YSLEER. The CDR3 spans 13 residues. V shed 4 bases and J shed 4 bases, with 9 bases lying between them. The CDR3 nucleotides are TGCGCCAGCAGCCCCATAGTAGCAGATACGCAGTATTTT. This sequence encodes CASSPIVADTQYF.

The chain has TRBV5-1 and TRBJ1-2, with D possibly TRBD1 on 5 matching bases. The V gene's germline CDR1 is SGHRS and CDR2 YFSETQ. V was trimmed by 0 bases and J by 3 bases, leaving 12 bases between them. The CDR3 covers 15 residues. Here the CDR3 DNA reads TGCGCCAGCAGCTTGGATAGTGGGGGGTACTATGGCTACACCTTC. It specifies CASSLDSGGYYGYTF.

The V gene is TRBV6-6, the J gene TRBJ1-4; 7 bases map to TRBD1. V lost 5 bases, J lost 8 bases, and 8 bases stayed unmatched. The CDR3 extends over 14 amino acids. Germline V gene lookup returns CDR1 MNHNY and CDR2 SVGAGI (reference sequence). The DNA for the CDR3 is TGTGCCAGCAGTGTTACAGGGGTAGGGGAAAAACTGTTTTTT. Translating it yields CASSVTGVGEKLFF.

This rearrangement joins TRBV6-5 to TRBJ1-1; D is unresolved. CDR1 MNHEY and CDR2 SVGAGI come from the germline V gene. Trimming cost V 2 bases and J 0 bases, with 7 bases left between them. The CDR3 covers 14 residues. DNA of the CDR3: TGTGCCAGCAGTTACGGGCAGATGAACACTGAAGCTTTCTTT. It encodes CASSYGQMNTEAFF.

This chain joins TRBV3-1 (or the pseudogene TRBV3-2) and TRBJ2-1; D not resolved. The CDR3 is 11 residues long. The germline gives CDR1 LGHDT, CDR2 YNNKEL (reference sequence). V was cut by 0 bases and J by 9 bases, with 3 bases left in between. CDR3 residues: CASSQDTEQFF. The CDR3 nucleotides read TGTGCCAGCAGCCAAGACACTGAGCAGTTCTTC.

The V gene is TRBV13, the J gene TRBJ2-3; tentatively, D is TRBD2 (7 bases). This CDR3 contains 15 residues. The germline CDR1 and CDR2 sequences are PRHDT and FYEKMQ (reference sequence). V dropped 6 bases and J dropped 3 bases, with 16 bases sitting between them. The CDR3 loop reads CASSSQGGLTDTQYF. The DNA for the CDR3 is TGTGCCAGCAGTTCCCAAGGGGGACTAACAGATACGCAGTATTTT.

The gene calls are TRBV7-9 and TRBJ2-7; TRBD1 might be the D (6 bases). Germline V gene data show CDR1 as SEHNR and CDR2 as FQNEAQ (reference sequence). The V gene lost 5 bases and the J gene lost 4 bases, with 9 bases spanning the gap. The CDR3 contains 12 residues. The CDR3 DNA reads TGTGCCAGCAGCCACAGGGTATACGAGCAGTACTTC. It translates to CASSHRVYEQYF.